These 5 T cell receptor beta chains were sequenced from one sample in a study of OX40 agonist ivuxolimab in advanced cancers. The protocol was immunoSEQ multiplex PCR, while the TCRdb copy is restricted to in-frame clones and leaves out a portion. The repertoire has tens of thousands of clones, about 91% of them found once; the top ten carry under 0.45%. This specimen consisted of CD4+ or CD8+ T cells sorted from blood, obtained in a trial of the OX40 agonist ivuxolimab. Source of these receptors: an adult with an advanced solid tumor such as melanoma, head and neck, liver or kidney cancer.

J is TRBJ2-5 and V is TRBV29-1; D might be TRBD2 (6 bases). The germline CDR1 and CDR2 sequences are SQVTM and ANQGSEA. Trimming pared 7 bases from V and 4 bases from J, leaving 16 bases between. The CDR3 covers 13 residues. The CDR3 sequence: CSASGGRGETQYF. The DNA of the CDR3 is TGCAGCGCCTCCGGGGGTCGGGGAGAGACCCAGTACTTC.

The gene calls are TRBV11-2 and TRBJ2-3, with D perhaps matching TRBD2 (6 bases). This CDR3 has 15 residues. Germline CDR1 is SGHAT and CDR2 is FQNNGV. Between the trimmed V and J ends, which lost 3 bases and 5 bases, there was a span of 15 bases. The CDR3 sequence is CASSFWGRREDTQYF. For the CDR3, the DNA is TGTGCCAGCAGCTTCTGGGGGAGGAGGGAAGATACGCAGTATTTT.

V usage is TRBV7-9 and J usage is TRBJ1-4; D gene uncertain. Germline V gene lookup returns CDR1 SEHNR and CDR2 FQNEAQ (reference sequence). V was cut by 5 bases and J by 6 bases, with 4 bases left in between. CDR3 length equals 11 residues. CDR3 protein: CASSPHEKLFF. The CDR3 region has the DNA TGTGCCAGCAGCCCACATGAAAAACTGTTTTTT.

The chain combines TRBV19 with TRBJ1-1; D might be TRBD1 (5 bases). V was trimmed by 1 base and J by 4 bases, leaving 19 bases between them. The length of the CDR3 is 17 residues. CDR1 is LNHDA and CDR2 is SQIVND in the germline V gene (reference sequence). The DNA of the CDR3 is TGTGCCAGTAGTATAGGTCCGGGGAACGGGGGGAGCACTGAAGCTTTCTTT. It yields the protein CASSIGPGNGGSTEAFF.

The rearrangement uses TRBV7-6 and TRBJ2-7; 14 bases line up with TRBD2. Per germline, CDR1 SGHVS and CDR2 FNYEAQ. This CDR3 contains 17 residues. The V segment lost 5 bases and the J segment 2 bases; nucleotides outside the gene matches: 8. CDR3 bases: TGTGCCAGCAGCCGAGGACTAGCGGGAGGCGCGGCCTACGAGCAGTACTTC. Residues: CASSRGLAGGAAYEQYF.